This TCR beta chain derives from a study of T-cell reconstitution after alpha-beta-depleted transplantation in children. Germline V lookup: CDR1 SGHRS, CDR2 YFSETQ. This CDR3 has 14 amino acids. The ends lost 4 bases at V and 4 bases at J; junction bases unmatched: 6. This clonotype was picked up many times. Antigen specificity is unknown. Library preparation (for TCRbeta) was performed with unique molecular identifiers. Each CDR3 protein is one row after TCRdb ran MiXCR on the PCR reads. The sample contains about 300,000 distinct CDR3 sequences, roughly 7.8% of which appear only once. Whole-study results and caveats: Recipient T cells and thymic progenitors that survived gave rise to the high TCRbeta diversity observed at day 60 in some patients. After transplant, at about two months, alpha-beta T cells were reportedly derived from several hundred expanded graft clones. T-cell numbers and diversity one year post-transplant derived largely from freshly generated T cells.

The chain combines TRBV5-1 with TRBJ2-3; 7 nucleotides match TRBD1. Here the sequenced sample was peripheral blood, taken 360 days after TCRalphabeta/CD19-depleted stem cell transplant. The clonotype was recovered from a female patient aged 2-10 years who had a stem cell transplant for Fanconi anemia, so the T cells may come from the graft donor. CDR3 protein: CASSELTGADTQYF. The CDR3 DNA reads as TGCGCCAGCAGCGAGCTCACAGGGGCAGATACGCAGTATTTT.